Sequencing of this TCR beta chain was carried out in a study of immune evolution from preneoplasia to lung adenocarcinoma (dated by TCRdb to the early 2020s). About the study as a whole: HLA loss of heterozygosity was observed in around 7.5%, 14% and 36% of AIS, MIA and ADC lesions, respectively, and was not observed in any AAH lesions. Whole exome sequencing and methylation data from the same cohort of nodules were integrated with the immune data. According to the study, 80 to 130 samples were used for TCR sequencing. The study combined immune gene expression, TCR sequencing and multiplex immunofluorescence to profile immune contexture across lung adenocarcinoma precursors and invasive adenocarcinoma. Resected precursor lesions (AAH, AIS, MIA) and invasive adenocarcinomas were compared with paired morphologically normal lung tissue. POLYSOLVER was used to infer class I HLA alleles from exome data, and LOHHLA was used to detect allele-specific HLA loss. TCR sequencing data came from 51 patients. In total, the cohort included roughly 49 patients with pulmonary nodules, all of whom underwent surgical resection. The sample size depended on which specimens were available, not on a prior power calculation.

CDR1 and CDR2, looked up from the germline V gene, are SGHTA and FQGNSA. For this chain, trimming is 5 bases at the V end and 2 bases at the J end, and the number of junction bases without a gene match is 6. From cysteine to phenylalanine, the CDR3 is 16 amino acids long. Only the CDR3 part of the read is kept: 48 bases, read in frame from the first base. General study outcomes and caveats: Because all patients came from Japan and China, whether the findings apply to Western populations was uncertain. The findings rested on association rather than direct causation, and larger cohorts with long-term follow-up and longitudinal biopsies were considered necessary. Top T cell clone frequencies were highest in normal lung and appeared to decrease progressively from AAH through AIS, MIA and invasive adenocarcinoma. Clonality was highest in normal lung, while later-stage lesions appeared to have lower clonality but higher T cell density and diversity. KRAS-mutant nodules showed the highest T cell clonality compared with EGFR-mutant or double wild-type lesions.

TCR beta CDR3 regions were sequenced from DNA using the immunoSEQ hsTCRbeta Kit. As for how the authors treated the data: The ImmunoSEQ Analyzer was used to analyse the TCR sequencing data. T cell clonality was calculated on productive rearrangements as 1 minus Pielou's evenness. T cell diversity was measured with the inverse Simpson index on productive templates. T cell density was defined as TCR beta template counts normalized to usable DNA, with usable DNA estimated by amplifying and sequencing housekeeping genes. Two-sided Kruskal-Wallis tests were used to compare TCR metrics between histologic stages. This immuneACCESS table, as held by TCRdb, lists in-frame sequences with V and J called but not all clones. Of the missing ones, under half trace to an unresolved V gene in checked studies; the others have no known cause. The DNA was the basis for D and trimming; V, J and clone size are from that table. Recorded for this sample are tens of thousands of clones; approximately 69% of them occurred a single time. The top ten clonotypes cover around 5% of the sample.

Comments on this clone: Its antigen remains undetermined. The sample holds no much larger clone one base away, and base qualities are not on file.

Patients underwent resection in Japan or China between about 2013 and 2018. The histologic diagnosis of each case was independently confirmed on H&E slides by two lung cancer pathologists. Macro-dissection after pathologic assessment enriched premalignant or tumor cells for nucleic acid extraction. DNA was isolated from FFPE tissue using the AllPrep DNA/RNA FFPE Kit. Sequences were obtained from FFPE invasive lung adenocarcinoma tissue. Taken with the paper, the label for cell subset or site translates to: frankly invasive lung adenocarcinoma (ADC). The rearranged chain carries TRBV7-2 and TRBJ2-5, and TRBD2 matches 12 of the central bases. The sequence was obtained from a person between 60 and 69 years old with invasive lung adenocarcinoma. Some clones in this sample may be carry-over from other donors' samples. The sequenced DNA is TGTGCCAGCAGCCCCGGACTAGCGGGGATACAAGAGACCCAGTACTTC. It codes for CASSPGLAGIQETQYF.